One sample yielded the 26 T cell receptor beta chains listed below, sequenced in a study of spatial heterogeneity in lung cancer. As for time point: sample taken at primary tumor resection. One entry per CDR3 protein results from TCRdb running MiXCR on the 5' RACE reads. The sample comprises some 38,000 distinct CDR3 sequences, 3.1% of which are singletons, and under 40% rests with the top ten. The sample was normal lung tissue next to the tumor, taken at surgery. Every receptor here comes from a male donor with early-stage non-small cell lung cancer.

This clonotype has ten or more counts. Here the CDR3 DNA reads TGTGCCTCCGGAGGGTCAGAGTCACCCCTCCACTTT. As protein: CASGGSESPLHF. The genes are TRBV30 and TRBJ1-6; D uncertain. Germline CDR1 and CDR2: GTSNPN and SVGIG (reference sequence). The CDR3 runs 12 residues. V lost 7 bases and J lost 10, with 14 bases in between.

This clonotype was counted at least ten times. V is TRBV7-2 and J is TRBJ2-1; no clear D gene. Germline V gene sequence: CDR1 SGHTA, CDR2 FQGNSA. The V end lost 5 bases, the J end lost 6 bases, and 14 bases lay between the germline ends. The CDR3 spans 14 residues. This CDR3 is CASSPGFLGNEQFF. Here the CDR3 DNA reads TGTGCCAGCAGCCCCGGTTTCCTGGGCAATGAGCAGTTCTTC.

This clonotype has ten or more counts. The chain couples TRBV29-1 to TRBJ1-2; weak D call: TRBD1 (5 bases). The CDR3 is 13 residues long. From germline, CDR1 is SQVTM and CDR2 ANQGSEA. The germline V and J ends were trimmed by 3 bases and 5 bases, with 13 bases remaining between them. The CDR3 here is CSVETVGGYGYTF. CDR3 nucleotide sequence: TGCAGCGTTGAGACAGTGGGAGGGTATGGCTACACCTTC. The full variable domain, with the rest looked up from reference TRBV29-1 and TRBJ1-2, is SAVISQKPSRDICQRGTSLTIQCQVDSQVTMMFWYRQQPGQSLTLIATANQGSEATYESGFVIDKFPISRPNLTFSTLTVSNMSPEDSSIYLCSVETVGGYGYTFGSGTRLTVV.

This clonotype came up many times. V and J are TRBV5-1 and TRBJ1-4, with D unresolved. V was cut by 0 bases and J by 5 bases, with 11 bases left in between. Germline values: CDR1 SGHRS, CDR2 YFSETQ. The CDR3 spans 15 residues. CDR3 coding DNA: TGCGCCAGCAGCTTGGTTCCTAGGCCAAATGAAAAACTGTTTTTT. Protein sequence: CASSLVPRPNEKLFF. The whole variable domain, remainder taken from reference TRBV5-1 and TRBJ1-4, is KAGVTQTPRYLIKTRGQQVTLSCSPISGHRSVSWYQQTPGQGLQFLFEYFSETQRNKGNFPGRFSGRQFSNSRSEMNVSTLELGDSALYLCASSLVPRPNEKLFFGSGTQLSVL.

This clonotype was counted many times. The V call is TRBV5-1, the J call TRBJ1-1, with D perhaps TRBD1 (5 bases). Germline V gives CDR1 SGHRS, CDR2 YFSETQ. Between the trimmed V and J ends, which lost 4 bases and 1 base, there was a span of 17 bases. The CDR3 is 16 amino acids. The CDR3 sequence: CASSQGEGTANTEAFF. For the CDR3, the DNA is TGCGCCAGCAGCCAGGGAGAAGGGACGGCGAACACTGAAGCTTTCTTT.

This clonotype was counted at least ten times. The J gene is TRBJ2-1, the V gene TRBV29-1; D is undetermined. This CDR3 is built from 14 residues. Trimming took 3 bases from V and 0 from J, leaving 9 bases between them. CDR1 and CDR2 (germline): SQVTM, ANQGSEA. In DNA form, the CDR3 reads TGCAGCGTTGAGGCAGGCTTCTCCTACAATGAGCAGTTCTTC. It codes for CSVEAGFSYNEQFF.

Only a few counts were recorded for this clonotype. This chain connects TRBV4-1 to TRBJ1-1; D not resolved. CDR1 MGHRA and CDR2 YSYEKL come from the germline V gene. The V gene lost 4 bases and the J gene lost 1 base, with 13 bases spanning the gap. CDR3 length equals 15 residues. CDR3 in amino acids: CASSLPTFGNTEAFF. The CDR3 region has the DNA TGCGCCAGCAGCCTACCCACGTTTGGGAACACTGAAGCTTTCTTT.

This clonotype was counted ten times or more. The chain has TRBV20-1 and TRBJ2-7; TRBD1 aligns across 7 bases. The CDR3 sequence is 13 residues long. The germline V gene encodes CDR1 DFQATT and CDR2 SNEGSKA (reference sequence). V was clipped by 4 bases and J by 3 bases; unmatched bases: 6. The DNA of the CDR3 is TGCAGTGCTATGAGGACAGGACTCTACGAGCAGTACTTC. Residues: CSAMRTGLYEQYF.

This clonotype occurred many times. V and J are TRBV3-1 and TRBJ2-1, with 10 bases lining up with TRBD2. V was pared by 0 bases and J by 7 bases, with 15 bases of the junction left unmatched. The germline gives CDR1 LGHDT, CDR2 YNNKEL (reference sequence). This CDR3 has 19 amino acids. CDR3 sequence (DNA): TGTGCCAGCAGCCAAGATATCGTGTTCGCTAGCGGGAGCGGGAATGAGCAGTTCTTC. It specifies CASSQDIVFASGSGNEQFF.

The chain uses TRBV2 and TRBJ1-2; D is undetermined. The CDR3 extends over 14 amino acids. Trimming removed 6 bases from V and 1 base from J, with 12 bases in between. Germline CDR1 reads SNHLY; CDR2 reads FYNNEI. DNA for the CDR3: TGTGCCAGCAGCGGGGAGCAGAATAACTATGGCTACACCTTC. Translation gives CASSGEQNNYGYTF.

The sample holds a few counts of this clonotype. The chain is built from TRBV20-1 and TRBJ1-1; D gene uncertain. Trimming shortened V by 5 bases and J by 1 base, and 11 bases separated the two germline ends. Germline V gives CDR1 DFQATT, CDR2 SNEGSKA (reference sequence). CDR3 length: 13 residues. The CDR3 spells CSAFEGGNTEAFF. The CDR3 DNA is TGCAGTGCTTTTGAAGGAGGGAACACTGAAGCTTTCTTT.

At least ten counts were recorded for this clonotype. The chain carries TRBV7-2 and TRBJ2-3; 8 positions agree with TRBD2. Germline V gives CDR1 SGHTA, CDR2 FQGNSA. V shed 7 bases and J 3 bases; nucleotides not matched to a gene: 9. The CDR3 has 15 residues. CDR3 amino acids: CASTTRAGGTDTQYF. The CDR3 DNA is TGTGCCAGCACAACTCGGGCGGGAGGAACAGATACGCAGTATTTT.

This clonotype was picked up many times. V is TRBV20-1 and J is TRBJ2-1; 13 positions agree with TRBD2. V gave up 5 bases and J gave up 5 bases; unmatched junction bases: 9. The CDR3 consists of 16 residues. Germline V CDR1 and CDR2: DFQATT, SNEGSKA (reference sequence). In DNA, the CDR3 is TGCAGTGCTCGAAGGACTAGCGGGAGTTTAGACAATGAGCAGTTCTTC. Protein: CSARRTSGSLDNEQFF.

This clonotype showed up many times. The J gene is TRBJ2-1, the V gene TRBV12-3 or TRBV12-4; D may be TRBD1 or TRBD2 (5 bases each). The V and J ends lost 5 bases and 7 bases respectively, with 18 bases between them. This CDR3 has 15 amino acids. CDR3: CASSPYAGTGNEQFF. In DNA, the CDR3 is TGTGCCAGCAGTCCTTACGCCGGGACGGGGAATGAGCAGTTCTTC.

This clonotype was detected ten times or more. The chain joins TRBV7-3 to TRBJ2-3; D assignment may be TRBD1 or TRBD2 (5 bases each). Trimming left V 5 bases short and J 2 bases short, with 14 bases between. The CDR3 totals 15 residues. Per the germline V gene, CDR1 is SGHTA and CDR2 is FQGTGA. CDR3 sequence (DNA): TGTGCCAGCAGCCCGACGGGGCATAACACAGATACGCAGTATTTT. It yields the protein CASSPTGHNTDTQYF.

At least ten counts were recorded for this clonotype. V gene TRBV7-2 combines with J gene TRBJ2-2; D is undetermined. CDR1 is SGHTA, CDR2 FQGNSA, per germline. The V end lost 4 bases, the J end lost 5 bases, and 8 bases lay between the germline ends. The CDR3 runs to 13 residues. The CDR3 DNA sequence: TGTGCCAGCAGCTCCGTATTAACCGGGGAGCTGTTTTTT. Residues: CASSSVLTGELFF.

The table lists this clonotype with many counts. The J gene is TRBJ2-7, the V gene TRBV7-9; 7 positions agree with TRBD1. After removal of 5 bases from V and 2 bases from J, the junction contained 6 bases not matched to a gene. The CDR3 runs to 14 residues. CDR1 is SEHNR and CDR2 is FQNEAQ in the germline V gene (reference sequence). The CDR3 DNA is TGTGCCAGCAGCCCCGACAGGGCCCCCTACGAGCAGTACTTC. Its protein is CASSPDRAPYEQYF.

The CDR3 sequence is CSARLLESTDTQYF. As DNA, the CDR3 is TGCAGTGCTAGACTCCTTGAGAGTACAGATACGCAGTATTTT. This chain joins TRBV20-1 and TRBJ2-3; D is unclear. The CDR3 totals 14 residues. V lost 2 bases and J lost 3, with 12 bases in between. Germline V CDR1 and CDR2: DFQATT, SNEGSKA (reference sequence).

This clonotype was seen repeatedly, ten times or more. The J gene is TRBJ2-7, the V gene TRBV4-3; D ambiguous. V was cut by 1 base and J by 0 bases, with 10 bases left in between. Germline values: CDR1 LGHNA, CDR2 YSLEER. The CDR3 runs to 15 residues. Here the CDR3 reads CASSQAISNSYEQYF. CDR3 bases: TGCGCCAGCAGCCAAGCCATCAGTAACTCCTACGAGCAGTACTTC.

This clonotype came up many times. The rearrangement uses TRBV29-1 and TRBJ2-3; unclear D gene. Germline lookup yields CDR1 SQVTM and CDR2 ANQGSEA. Trimming left V 2 bases short and J 2 bases short, with 8 bases between. The CDR3 spans 13 residues. The CDR3 here is CSVETRYTDTQYF. In nucleotides, the CDR3 is TGCAGCGTTGAAACCAGGTACACAGATACGCAGTATTTT.

This clonotype was seen many times. The gene calls are TRBV28 and TRBJ2-1, with TRBD2 matching 9 bases. The V gene's germline CDR1 is MDHEN and CDR2 SYDVKM. CDR3 length: 15 amino acids. V shed 5 bases and J 15 bases; nucleotides not matched to a gene: 17. CDR3 DNA: TGTGCCAGCAGTCCCCCCCCTAGCGGGAACCCCCCCAGGTTCTTC. Encoded protein: CASSPPPSGNPPRFF.

In this sample, this clonotype turned up many times. The gene calls are TRBV29-1 and TRBJ1-1, with D possibly being TRBD1 (6 bases). CDR3 length equals 18 residues. With 0 bases removed from V and 6 bases from J, the gap between germline ends came to 26 bases. Germline loops: CDR1 SQVTM, CDR2 ANQGSEA. CDR3 nucleotide sequence: TGCAGCGTTGAAGATCTGGGAGCCCGTGGGGGCGTAACACCTGAAGCTTTCTTT. Protein product: CSVEDLGARGGVTPEAFF.

This clonotype was detected ten times or more. V gene TRBV12-2 combines with J gene TRBJ1-1; TRBD1, the table's D call, lacks a check against the DNA. TRBV12-2 is noted as a pseudogene. The CDR3 has 16 residues. This chain's CDR3 is CASRTTTGLMNTEAFF. CDR3 bases: TGTGCAAGTCGCACCACGACAGGACTCATGAACACTGAAGCTTTCTTT.

At least ten counts were recorded for this clonotype. The V call is TRBV20-1, the J call TRBJ1-4; unclear D gene. The ends were cut back, 0 bases at V and 6 bases at J, with 2 bases in the middle. The CDR3 runs 11 residues. The germline CDR1 and CDR2 sequences are DFQATT and SNEGSKA (reference sequence). CDR3 coding DNA: TGCAGTGCTAGAGACTATGAAAAACTGTTTTTT. Protein: CSARDYEKLFF.

In its sample, this clonotype was seen many times. The chain combines TRBV4-1 with TRBJ2-7, with D perhaps TRBD1 (6 bases). V was shortened by 4 bases and J by 0 bases, with 13 bases between the two germline ends. This CDR3 region has 15 residues. Germline V gives CDR1 MGHRA, CDR2 YSYEKL. CDR3 in amino acids: CASSRLQGGSYEQYF. The CDR3 DNA is TGCGCCAGCAGCCGTTTACAGGGCGGCTCCTACGAGCAGTACTTC.

This clonotype was recorded many times. V and J are TRBV6-2 or TRBV6-3 and TRBJ2-1, with D possibly matching TRBD1 (6 bases). This CDR3 is built from 14 residues. Trimming left V 4 bases short and J 4 bases short, with 11 bases between. CDR1 MNHEY and CDR2 SVGEGT come from the germline V gene. CDR3 coding DNA: TGTGCCAGCAGTTGGGGGACAACATACAATGAGCAGTTCTTC. Translation gives CASSWGTTYNEQFF.